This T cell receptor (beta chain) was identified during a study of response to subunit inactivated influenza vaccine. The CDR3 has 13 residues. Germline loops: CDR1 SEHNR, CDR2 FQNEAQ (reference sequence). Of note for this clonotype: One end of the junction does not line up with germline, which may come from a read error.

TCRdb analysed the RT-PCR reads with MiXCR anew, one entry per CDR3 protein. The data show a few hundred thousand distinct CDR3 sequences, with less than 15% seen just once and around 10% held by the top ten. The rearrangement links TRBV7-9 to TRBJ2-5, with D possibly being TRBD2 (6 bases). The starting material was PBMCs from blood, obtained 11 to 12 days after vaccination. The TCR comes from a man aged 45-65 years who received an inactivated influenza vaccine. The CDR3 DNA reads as TGTGCCGGCAGCTCTAGCGCCGGGGAGACCCAGTACTTC. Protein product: CAGSSSAGETQYF.